These T cell receptor beta chains were read from a single sample in a study of cytomegalovirus exposure and HLA in healthy donors. TCRdb's copy holds only in-frame clones and misses some; the assay was immunoSEQ multiplex PCR. This sample's table has some 120,000 clones. Sequencing was carried out using PBMCs. All receptors derive from a middle-aged man in good health and CMV-seropositive. Both conserved end residues are trimmed from each CDR3.

>TRBJ2-5|TRBV28
ASSWGLAALETQY
>TRBJ2-7|TRBV29-1
SVELPDSSSYEQY
>TRBJ2-7|TRBV9
ASSLSGYEQY
>TRBJ2-1|TRBV28
ASRGLAGGSLLGNEQF
>TRBJ2-7|TRBV19
ASRYSGTGYEQY
>TRBJ2-2|TRBV19
ASSIGAGGEGELF
>TRBJ2-7|TRBV10-3
AISELRPYEQY
>TRBJ1-3|TRBV28
ASSLTGLRNTIY
>TRBJ2-7|TRBV5-1
ASSLVSSGNSYEQY
>TRBJ1-1|TRBV11-1
ASSLPGEAF
>TRBJ2-5|TRBV30
AWRQGKETQY
>TRBJ2-7|TRBV19
ASSNYRDSYEQY
>TRBJ1-2|TRBV28
ASSTQGPRGYT
>TRBJ1-1|TRBV6-5
ASSYSQGFVF
>TRBJ1-5|TRBV27
ASSPGTQNQPQH
>TRBJ2-2|TRBV7-2
ASSLDLVGELF
>TRBJ1-1|TRBV7-3
ASSLLGQGNTEAF
>TRBJ2-2|TRBV30
AWTSRTGELF
>TRBJ2-7|TRBV28
ASSSEEGVREQY
>TRBJ2-4|TRBV29-1
SASDRSLAKNIQY
>TRBJ2-1|TRBV10-2
ASSEPIPRGTGLGNEQF
>TRBJ2-1|TRBV7-6
ASSQHRSGRALSNEQF
>TRBJ1-2|TRBV10-1
ASSPTGVHGYT
>TRBJ1-3|TRBV7-9
ASSSQGTSGNTIY
>TRBJ1-2|TRBV5-4
ASSFGTAYGYT
>TRBJ1-3|TRBV27
ASSATTGAGNTIY
>TRBJ1-1|TRBV27
ASSWTGGGEAF
>TRBJ2-7|TRBV6-6
ASSTFPGTGLYEQY
>TRBJ2-7|TRBV7-6
ASSFYLAGTYEQY
>TRBJ2-3|TRBV27
ASSARDRGGDTQY
>TRBJ2-7|TRBV6-5
ASSRTSGSSYEQY
>TRBJ1-5|TRBV19
ASSGPGQGGQPQH
>TRBJ2-2|TRBV7-3
ASSLAGSNTGELF
>TRBJ1-2|TRBV4-3
ASSPGTRQVRLGYT
>TRBJ1-4|TRBV5-5
ASSFTLGGREKLF